Shown below are 8 T cell receptor beta chains from a single sample sequenced in a study of blood T cell repertoires in COVID-19. Using immunoSEQ multiplex PCR, the repertoire was profiled, and TCRdb retains in-frame clones only, with some absent. The sample lists fewer than 500,000 clones; 70% to 85% were seen once. The sample consisted of peripheral blood. The source is a human donor with acute or convalescent COVID-19. The donor label of this sample is uncertain.

The chain is built from TRBV11-2 and TRBJ1-6; maybe TRBD1 (6 bases). This CDR3 comprises 15 residues. The V gene's germline CDR1 is SGHAT and CDR2 FQNNGV. Trimming shortened V by 3 bases and J by 10 bases, and 16 bases separated the two germline ends. DNA of the CDR3: TGTGCCAGCAGCTTGGAACAGGGAAGAGAATCACCCCTCCACTTT. This gives the protein CASSLEQGRESPLHF.

For this clone: Other nucleotide sequences in the sample specify the same CDR3. The genes are TRBV6-5 and TRBJ2-1; 9 nucleotides align to TRBD2. Per germline, CDR1 MNHEY and CDR2 SVGAGI. Trimming at V came to 0 bases and at J to 2 bases, leaving 2 bases not matched to a gene. CDR3 size: 16 residues. The CDR3 bases are TGTGCCAGCAGTTACTCCGCGGGGGGGGCCTACAATGAGCAGTTCTTC. Its translation: CASSYSAGGAYNEQFF.

This chain joins TRBV2 and TRBJ2-1; possibly TRBD1 for D (6 bases). Trimming took off 6 bases at V and 3 bases at J, with 9 bases between the two ends. CDR3 length: 13 amino acids. Germline CDR1 and CDR2: SNHLY and FYNNEI. The CDR3 nucleotides are TGTGCCAGCAGGGGACAAAACTACAATGAGCAGTTCTTC. This translates into CASRGQNYNEQFF.

Only one count was recorded for this clone. V is TRBV28 and J is TRBJ1-1; 9 nucleotides align to TRBD1. This CDR3 comprises 17 residues. J lost 3 bases, V lost 3 bases, and 11 bases had no gene match. The germline V gene has CDR1 MDHEN and CDR2 SYDVKM. DNA of the CDR3: TGTGCCAGCAGTTTTTACAGGGGGCGCGGAGGATACACTGAAGCTTTCTTT. This codes for CASSFYRGRGGYTEAFF.

The chain employs TRBV5-1 and TRBJ1-1; tentatively, D is TRBD1 (5 bases). V lost 0 bases and J lost 8, with 14 bases in between. The CDR3 sequence is 14 residues long. CDR1 is SGHRS and CDR2 is YFSETQ in the germline V gene. The CDR3 region is CASSLEQGMGEAFF. CDR3 DNA sequence: TGCGCCAGCAGCTTGGAGCAGGGTATGGGGGAAGCTTTCTTT.

V is TRBV7-9 and J is TRBJ1-1; the D is unclear. Germline loops: CDR1 SEHNR, CDR2 FQNEAQ (reference sequence). The CDR3 has 14 residues. V lost 1 base and J lost 5, with 11 bases in between. The CDR3, as DNA: TGTGCCAGCAGCTTAGGTTACGGAGAGACTGAAGCTTTCTTT. It codes for CASSLGYGETEAFF.

The chain combines TRBV19 with TRBJ2-2; TRBD2 matches 8 bases. CDR3 length equals 15 residues. Trimming cost V 7 bases and J 2 bases; bases outside gene matches: 6. CDR1 LNHDA and CDR2 SQIVND come from the germline V gene (reference sequence). The CDR3 nucleotides read TGTGCCAGTACGGAGCGGGAGAGAAACACCGGGGAGCTGTTTTTT. It yields the protein CASTERERNTGELFF. The complete variable domain, with remaining parts taken from reference TRBV19 and TRBJ2-2, reads DGGITQSPKYLFRKEGQNVTLSCEQNLNHDAMYWYRQDPGQGLRLIYYSQIVNDFQKGDIAEGYSVSREKKESFPLTVTSAQKNPTAFYLCASTERERNTGELFFGEGSRLTVL.

V and J are TRBV5-1 and TRBJ1-3; no reliable D call. V lost 0 bases to trimming and J lost 3 bases, with 4 bases between them. Germline CDR1 and CDR2: SGHRS and YFSETQ. The length of the CDR3 is 13 residues. CDR3 sequence reads: CASSLGDGNTIYF. CDR3 nucleotides: TGCGCCAGCAGCTTGGGAGATGGAAACACCATATATTTT.